This section outlines one TCR beta chain sequence together with its context. Germline CDR1 and CDR2: SGHTS and YDEGEE. Trimming pared 0 bases from V and 5 bases from J, leaving 17 bases between. CDR3 size: 17 residues. The data were obtained in a study of T cell responses to AZD1222 COVID-19 vaccine. The table came from immunoSEQ multiplex PCR; TCRdb's copy has only in-frame clones and leaves some out. The data hold more than 150,000 clones, with 75% to 90% observed a single time. The chain joins TRBV5-8 to TRBJ2-2, with TRBD2 as a possible D gene (6 bases). The receptor was isolated from an adult in good health. The material sequenced was peripheral blood, taken on day 0 of AZD1222 vaccination. The CDR3 here is CASSLGSGSGLTGELFF. DNA of the CDR3: TGTGCCAGCAGCTTGGGATCCGGAAGCGGGTTAACCGGGGAGCTGTTTTTT.